This passage covers 5 T cell receptor beta chains from one sample sequenced in a study of cytomegalovirus exposure and HLA in healthy donors. The method was immunoSEQ multiplex PCR; TCRdb's version includes in-frame clones alone and lacks a portion of them. Of 90,000 to 150,000 clones in the sample, approximately 87% were seen once. Sequencing was done on a sample of PBMCs. These receptors were collected from a woman in her twenties or thirties in good health and CMV-seronegative.

The CDR3 here is CASSPIQRNTEAFF. As DNA, the CDR3 is TGTGCCAGCAGCCCTATCCAAAGGAACACTGAAGCTTTCTTT. This chain connects TRBV11-2 to TRBJ1-1; D remains ambiguous. This CDR3 comprises 14 residues. The V end lost 5 bases, the J end lost 1 base, and 11 bases lay between the germline ends. Germline CDR1 SGHAT, CDR2 FQNNGV.

In nucleotides, the CDR3 is TGTGCCAGCTCACCGGTACAGGCGAGCTCTGGAAACACCATATATTTT. Encoded protein: CASSPVQASSGNTIYF. The genes are TRBV18 and TRBJ1-3; perhaps TRBD1 as D (5 bases). Germline values: CDR1 KGHSH, CDR2 LQKENI. The CDR3 totals 16 residues. The germline V and J ends were trimmed by 3 bases and 0 bases, with 12 bases remaining between them.

This rearrangement joins TRBV19 to TRBJ2-7; D gene unclear. Trimming stripped 5 bases from V and 1 base from J, with 6 bases between. The germline CDR1 and CDR2 sequences are LNHDA and SQIVND (reference sequence). The CDR3 runs to 12 residues. CDR3 nucleotide sequence: TGTGCCAGTAGTTCAGGATCCTACGAGCAGTACTTC. Translating gives CASSSGSYEQYF.

This clone came up many times. V usage is TRBV9 and J usage is TRBJ1-2; D possibly corresponds to TRBD1 (6 bases). Germline V gives CDR1 SGDLS, CDR2 YYNGEE. This CDR3 spans 16 amino acids. Trimming took 4 bases from V and 0 from J, leaving 16 bases between them. DNA of the CDR3: TGTGCCAGCAGCCCTACAGGGCCCCGAGCTAACTATGGCTACACCTTC. Translated, it gives CASSPTGPRANYGYTF.

The V gene is TRBV6-6, the J gene TRBJ1-6; no firm D call. CDR1 and CDR2 from the germline V gene are MNHNY and SVGAGI (reference sequence). V was shortened by 6 bases and J by 7 bases, with 13 bases between the two germline ends. There are 14 residues in the CDR3. The CDR3 region is CASSPGLENSPLHF. In nucleotides, the CDR3 is TGTGCCAGCAGCCCGGGTTTAGAGAATTCACCCCTCCACTTT.